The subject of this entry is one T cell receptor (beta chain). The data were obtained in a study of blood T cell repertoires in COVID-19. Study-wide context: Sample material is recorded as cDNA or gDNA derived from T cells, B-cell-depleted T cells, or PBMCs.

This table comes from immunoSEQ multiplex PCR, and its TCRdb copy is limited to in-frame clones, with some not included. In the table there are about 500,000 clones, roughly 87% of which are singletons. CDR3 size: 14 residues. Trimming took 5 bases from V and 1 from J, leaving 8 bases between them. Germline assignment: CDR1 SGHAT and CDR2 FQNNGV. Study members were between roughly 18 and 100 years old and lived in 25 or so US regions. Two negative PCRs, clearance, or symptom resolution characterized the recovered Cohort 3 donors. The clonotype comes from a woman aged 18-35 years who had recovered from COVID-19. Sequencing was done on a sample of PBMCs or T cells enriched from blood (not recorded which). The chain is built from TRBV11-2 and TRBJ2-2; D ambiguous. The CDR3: CASSPGGNTGELFF. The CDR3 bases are TGTGCCAGCAGCCCTGGCGGGAACACCGGGGAGCTGTTTTTT.